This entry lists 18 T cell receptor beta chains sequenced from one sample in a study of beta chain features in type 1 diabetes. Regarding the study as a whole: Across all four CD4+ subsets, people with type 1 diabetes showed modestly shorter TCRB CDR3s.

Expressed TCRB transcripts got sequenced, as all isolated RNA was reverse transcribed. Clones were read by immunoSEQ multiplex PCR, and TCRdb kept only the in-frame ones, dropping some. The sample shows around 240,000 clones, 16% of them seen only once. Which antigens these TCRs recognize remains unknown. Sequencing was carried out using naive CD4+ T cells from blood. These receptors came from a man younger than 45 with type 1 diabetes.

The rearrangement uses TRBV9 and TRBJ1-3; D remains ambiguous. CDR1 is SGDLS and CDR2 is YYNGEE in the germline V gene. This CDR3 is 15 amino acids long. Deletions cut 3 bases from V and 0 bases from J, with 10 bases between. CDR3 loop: CASSEAGFSGNTIYF. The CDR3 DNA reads TGTGCCAGCAGCGAAGCAGGATTCTCTGGAAACACCATATATTTT.

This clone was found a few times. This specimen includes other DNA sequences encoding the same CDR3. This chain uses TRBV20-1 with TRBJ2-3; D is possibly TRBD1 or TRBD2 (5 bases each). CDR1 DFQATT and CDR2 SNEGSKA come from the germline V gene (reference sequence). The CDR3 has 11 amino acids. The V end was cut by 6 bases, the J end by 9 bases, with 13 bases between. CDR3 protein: CSARDRDTQYF. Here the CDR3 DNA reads TGCAGTGCCCGGGACCGGGACACGCAGTATTTT.

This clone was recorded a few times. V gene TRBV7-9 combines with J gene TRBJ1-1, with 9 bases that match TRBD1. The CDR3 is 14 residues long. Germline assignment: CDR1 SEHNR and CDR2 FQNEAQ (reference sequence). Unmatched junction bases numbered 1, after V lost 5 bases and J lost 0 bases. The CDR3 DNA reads TGTGCCAGCAGCCGACAGGGGGTGAACACTGAAGCTTTCTTT. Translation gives CASSRQGVNTEAFF.

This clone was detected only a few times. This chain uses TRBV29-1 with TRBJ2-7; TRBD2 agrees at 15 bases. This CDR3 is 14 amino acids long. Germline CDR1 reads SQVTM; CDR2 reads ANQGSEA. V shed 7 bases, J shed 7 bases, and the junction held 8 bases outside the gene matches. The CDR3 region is CSARGLAGGLEQYF. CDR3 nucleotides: TGCAGCGCTCGTGGACTAGCGGGAGGGCTTGAGCAGTACTTC.

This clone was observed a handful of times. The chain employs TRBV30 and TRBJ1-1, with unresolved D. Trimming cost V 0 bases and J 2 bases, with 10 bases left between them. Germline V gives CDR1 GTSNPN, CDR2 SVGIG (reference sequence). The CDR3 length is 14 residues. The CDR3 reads CAWSVPGGNTEAFF. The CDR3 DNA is TGTGCCTGGAGTGTACCAGGCGGTAACACTGAAGCTTTCTTT.

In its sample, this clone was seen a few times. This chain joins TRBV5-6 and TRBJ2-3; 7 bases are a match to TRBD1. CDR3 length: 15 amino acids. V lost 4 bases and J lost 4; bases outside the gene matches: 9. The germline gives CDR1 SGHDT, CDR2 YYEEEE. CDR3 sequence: CASSSLGTAPDTQYF. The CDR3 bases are TGTGCCAGCAGCAGTCTCGGGACAGCTCCAGATACGCAGTATTTT.

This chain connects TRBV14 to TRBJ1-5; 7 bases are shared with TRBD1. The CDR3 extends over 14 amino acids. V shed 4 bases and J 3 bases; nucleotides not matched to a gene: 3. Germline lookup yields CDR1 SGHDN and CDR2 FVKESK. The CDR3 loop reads CASSPTGTNQPQHF. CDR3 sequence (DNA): TGTGCCAGCAGCCCGACAGGGACCAATCAGCCCCAGCATTTT.

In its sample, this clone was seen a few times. The DNA of the CDR3 is TGCGCCAGCAGCCCCCAGGGTGGGCCGAGCACAGATACGCAGTATTTT. Its protein is CASSPQGGPSTDTQYF. V usage is TRBV4-3 and J usage is TRBJ2-3; tentative D call: TRBD1 (5 bases). V lost 4 bases and J 0 bases, leaving 14 bases between the germline ends. Looked up from germline, CDR1 is LGHNA and CDR2 is YSLEER. This CDR3 spans 16 amino acids.

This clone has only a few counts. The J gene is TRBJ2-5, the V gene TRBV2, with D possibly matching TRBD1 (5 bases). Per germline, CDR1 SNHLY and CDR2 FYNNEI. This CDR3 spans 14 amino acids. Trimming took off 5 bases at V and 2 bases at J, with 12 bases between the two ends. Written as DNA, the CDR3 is TGTGCCAGCAGTCTCGAAGCAGGGCAAGAGACCCAGTACTTC. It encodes CASSLEAGQETQYF.

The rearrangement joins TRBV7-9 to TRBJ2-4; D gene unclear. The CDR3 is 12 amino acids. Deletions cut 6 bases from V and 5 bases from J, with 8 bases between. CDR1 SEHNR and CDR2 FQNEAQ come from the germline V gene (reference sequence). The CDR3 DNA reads TGTGCCAGCAGTCCTAGGGAAAACATTCAGTACTTC. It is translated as CASSPRENIQYF.

CDR3 nucleotide sequence: TGTGCCTGGAGGCTAGCGGGAGCTCCAGATACGCAGTATTTT. This encodes CAWRLAGAPDTQYF. The chain employs TRBV30 and TRBJ2-3, with 10 bases aligning to TRBD2. The CDR3 runs to 14 residues. Germline CDR1 reads GTSNPN; CDR2 reads SVGIG (reference sequence). V dropped 3 bases and J dropped 4; count of bases not matched to a gene: 4.

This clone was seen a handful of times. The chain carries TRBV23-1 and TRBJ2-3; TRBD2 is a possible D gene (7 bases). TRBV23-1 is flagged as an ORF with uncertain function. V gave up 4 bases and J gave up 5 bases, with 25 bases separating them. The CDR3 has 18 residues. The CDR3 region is CASSRHGGRERDGDTQYF. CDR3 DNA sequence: TGCGCCAGCAGTCGGCACGGGGGGCGGGAGAGAGATGGAGATACGCAGTATTTT.

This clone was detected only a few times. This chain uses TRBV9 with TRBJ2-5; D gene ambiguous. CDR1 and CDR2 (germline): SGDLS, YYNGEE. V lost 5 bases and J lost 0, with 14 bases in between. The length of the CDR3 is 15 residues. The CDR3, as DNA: TGTGCCAGCAGTCTGGTGGTGGGGTACCAAGAGACCCAGTACTTC. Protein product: CASSLVVGYQETQYF. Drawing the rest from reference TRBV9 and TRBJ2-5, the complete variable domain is DSGVTQTPKHLITATGQRVTLRCSPRSGDLSVYWYQQSLDQGLQFLIQYYNGEERAKGNILERFSAQQFPDLHSELNLSSLELGDSALYFCASSLVVGYQETQYFGPGTRLLVL.

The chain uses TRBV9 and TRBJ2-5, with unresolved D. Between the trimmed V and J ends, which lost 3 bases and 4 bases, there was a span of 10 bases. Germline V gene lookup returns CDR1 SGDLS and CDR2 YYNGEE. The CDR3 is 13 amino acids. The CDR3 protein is CASSGTLVETQYF. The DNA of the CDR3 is TGTGCCAGCAGCGGAACCCTTGTAGAGACCCAGTACTTC. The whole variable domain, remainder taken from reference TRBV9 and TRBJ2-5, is DSGVTQTPKHLITATGQRVTLRCSPRSGDLSVYWYQQSLDQGLQFLIQYYNGEERAKGNILERFSAQQFPDLHSELNLSSLELGDSALYFCASSGTLVETQYFGPGTRLLVL.

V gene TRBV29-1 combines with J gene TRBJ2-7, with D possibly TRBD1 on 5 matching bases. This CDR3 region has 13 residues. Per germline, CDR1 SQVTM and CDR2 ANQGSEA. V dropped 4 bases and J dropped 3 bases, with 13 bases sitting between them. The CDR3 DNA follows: TGCAGCGTTGTATCAGGGCCATTCTACGAGCAGTACTTC. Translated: CSVVSGPFYEQYF.

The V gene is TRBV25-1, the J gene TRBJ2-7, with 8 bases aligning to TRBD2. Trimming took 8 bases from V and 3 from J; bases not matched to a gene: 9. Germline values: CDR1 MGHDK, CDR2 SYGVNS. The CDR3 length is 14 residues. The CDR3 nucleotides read TGTGCCAGCGGGGTGAGCGGGGGCCACTACGAGCAGTACTTC. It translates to CASGVSGGHYEQYF.

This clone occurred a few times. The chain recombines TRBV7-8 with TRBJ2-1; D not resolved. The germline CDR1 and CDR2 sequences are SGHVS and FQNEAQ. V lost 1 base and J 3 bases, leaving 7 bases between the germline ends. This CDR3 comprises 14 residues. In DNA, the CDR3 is TGTGCCAGCAGCTTAGTTGGCGGCTACAATGAGCAGTTCTTC. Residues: CASSLVGGYNEQFF.

The CDR3 nucleotides read TGTGCCAGCAGCCCCGGGGCCGGCGGGTTGGGCGAGCAGTACTTC. It specifies CASSPGAGGLGEQYF. This rearrangement joins TRBV5-4 to TRBJ2-7; the D call may be TRBD1 or TRBD2 (5 bases each). The CDR3 runs to 15 residues. Germline CDR1 is SGHNT and CDR2 is YYREEE (reference sequence). V was cut by 4 bases and J by 6 bases, with 20 bases left in between.